Each of the 5 T cell receptor beta chains below was sequenced from the same sample in a study of T cells in localized non-small cell lung cancer. Clones were read by immunoSEQ multiplex PCR, and TCRdb kept only the in-frame ones, dropping some. The repertoire holds approximately 31,000 clones, 78% seen once, with around a third in the top ten. The sample here was peripheral blood, taken before any cancer treatment. These TCRs come from a male donor aged 60 or over with stage II squamous cell lung carcinoma.

The chain has TRBV19 and TRBJ2-1; D not certain. This CDR3 has 11 amino acids. V shed 6 bases and J shed 7 bases, with 7 bases lying between them. In germline, CDR1 is LNHDA, CDR2 SQIVND (reference sequence). DNA of the CDR3: TGTGCCAGTAGGTTTGAAAATGAGCAGTTCTTC. It yields the protein CASRFENEQFF.

This rearrangement joins TRBV28 to TRBJ1-3; no firm D call. The germline CDR1 and CDR2 sequences are MDHEN and SYDVKM. With 3 bases removed from V and 1 base from J, the gap between germline ends came to 10 bases. CDR3 length: 15 residues. The CDR3 DNA sequence: TGTGCCAGCAGTTTGGGCGGACCATCTGGAAACACCATATATTTT. Residues: CASSLGGPSGNTIYF.

J is TRBJ1-1 and V is TRBV7-8; TRBD1 might be the D (5 bases). This CDR3 spans 17 amino acids. The V end was cut by 4 bases, the J end by 1 base, with 19 bases between. Germline lookup yields CDR1 SGHVS and CDR2 FQNEAQ. The CDR3 nucleotides are TGTGCCAGCAGCTCCGGGGCACGGGGCGCGGGGAACACTGAAGCTTTCTTT. The encoded protein is CASSSGARGAGNTEAFF.

CDR3 sequence: CASSPLVLGQGNTGELFF. In DNA form, the CDR3 reads TGTGCCAGCAGCCCGCTGGTTCTAGGACAGGGAAACACCGGGGAGCTGTTTTTT. V is TRBV7-8 and J is TRBJ2-2, with 8 nucleotides matching TRBD1. The junction had 13 bases not matched to a gene; V was cut back by 5 bases and J by 2 bases. The CDR3 sequence is 18 residues long. CDR1 is SGHVS and CDR2 is FQNEAQ in the germline V gene.

This sequence joins TRBV5-1 and TRBJ2-5; a possible D gene is TRBD2 (6 bases). CDR1 is SGHRS and CDR2 is YFSETQ in the germline V gene. Deletions cut 3 bases from V and 14 bases from J, with 23 bases between. This CDR3 has 14 residues. CDR3 sequence: CASSWRGRDDSCYF. The DNA of the CDR3 is TGCGCCAGCAGCTGGAGGGGTCGGGACGACTCCTGCTACTTC.